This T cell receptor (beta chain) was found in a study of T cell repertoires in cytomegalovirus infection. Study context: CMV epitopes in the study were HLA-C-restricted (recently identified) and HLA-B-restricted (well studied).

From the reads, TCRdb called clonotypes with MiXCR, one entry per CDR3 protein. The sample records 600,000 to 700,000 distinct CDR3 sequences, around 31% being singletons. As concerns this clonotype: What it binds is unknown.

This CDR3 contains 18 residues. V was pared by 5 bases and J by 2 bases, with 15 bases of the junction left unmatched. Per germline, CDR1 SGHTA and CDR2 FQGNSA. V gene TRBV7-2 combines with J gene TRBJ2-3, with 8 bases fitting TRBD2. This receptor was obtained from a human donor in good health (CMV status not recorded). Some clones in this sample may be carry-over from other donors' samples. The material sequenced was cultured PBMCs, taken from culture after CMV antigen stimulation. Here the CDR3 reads CASSPRPGGRMNTDTQYF. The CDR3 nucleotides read TGTGCCAGCAGCCCCCGCCCCGGCGGGAGGATGAACACAGATACGCAGTATTTT.